This T cell receptor (beta chain) is from a study of cytomegalovirus exposure and HLA in healthy donors. The PCR was carried out with 60 Vbeta primers and 13 Jbeta primers. TCRdb's copy holds only in-frame clones and misses some; the assay was immunoSEQ multiplex PCR. The sample has approximately 100,000 clones, 65% to 75% seen once; the top ten hold about 4.9%. In germline, CDR1 is SEHNR, CDR2 FQNEAQ (reference sequence). V dropped 4 bases and J dropped 0; count of bases not matched to a gene: 3. The CDR3 runs 16 residues. The TCR was taken from a woman aged 18 to 35 in good health and CMV-seropositive. Sequencing input: PBMCs. The chain links TRBV7-9 to TRBJ2-1; TRBD2 matches at 10 bases. Here the CDR3 reads CASSSLAGVSYNEQFF. CDR3 nucleotides: TGTGCCAGCAGCTCCCTAGCGGGAGTCTCCTACAATGAGCAGTTCTTC.